Listed here is a single T cell receptor beta chain. The antigen remains undetermined. This sample includes further DNA sequences coding for the same CDR3. This sample was taken from a study of shared clonotypes between healthy human individuals. Overall study findings and caveats: An effect of sequencing depth on clonotype sharing among donors was expected.

Every subset's genomic DNA went evenly onto several immunoSEQ plates. The protocol was immunoSEQ multiplex PCR, while the TCRdb copy is restricted to in-frame clones and leaves out a portion. This table holds approximately 1.4 million clones, around 98% found once. Per the germline V gene, CDR1 is KGHSH and CDR2 is LQKENI. This CDR3 is 15 amino acids long. J lost 6 bases, V lost 2 bases, and 6 bases had no gene match. Donation came from healthy HIV-negative adults that had no recent acute infections or vaccinations. Specimen: naive CD4+ T cells sorted from blood. Subset reported: CD45RA+ positively selected. This TCR was sampled from a young man in good health. The J gene is TRBJ2-1, the V gene TRBV18, with TRBD2 identical over 8 bases. The CDR3 DNA sequence: TGTGCCAGCTCACCATTACCGGGAGGGCCCAATGAGCAGTTCTTC. Encoded protein: CASSPLPGGPNEQFF.